These T cell receptor beta chains were read from a single sample in a study of CD8 T cells in Susac syndrome. One entry per CDR3 protein results from TCRdb running MiXCR on the immunoSEQ multiplex PCR reads. The sample shows 150,000 to 200,000 distinct CDR3 sequences, approximately 94% of them seen only once. The sequenced sample consisted of CD4+ T cells from PBMCs. All receptors come from a human donor with multiple sclerosis. Each CDR3 is given with its conserved first and last residue. A D gene is named only where the DNA matches it firmly. Size is stated for part of the rows, as once, few or many counts, or as a class when the clone is expanded.

D gene | J gene | clone size | V gene | CDR3 DNA | CDR3 protein
TRBD1 | TRBJ1-5 | . | TRBV7-2 | TGTGCCAGCAGCCGGGACAGGAGGAATCAGCCCCAGCATTTT | CASSRDRRNQPQHF
. | TRBJ2-7 | . | TRBV20-1 | TGCAGTGCTAGAGACCCCCCGGCAGGGAGCTCCTACGAGCAGTACTTC | CSARDPPAGSSYEQYF
TRBD1 | TRBJ1-2 | . | TRBV20-1 | TGCAGTGCCCCGGGACAGGGGGCCGCGGGCTACACCTTC | CSAPGQGAAGYTF
. | TRBJ1-1 | . | TRBV12-3/TRBV12-4 | TGTGCCAGCAGTTTTTTAGGGACCATGAACACTGAAGCTTTCTTT | CASSFLGTMNTEAFF
TRBD1 | TRBJ2-6 | . | TRBV25-1 | TGTGCCAGCAGTGCGGGGACAGGGGCCGCTGGGGCCAACGTCCTGACTTTC | CASSAGTGAAGANVLTF
. | TRBJ1-6 | . | TRBV30 | TGTGCCTTTCAGAGTTTAAGCGCGGGGGATTCACCCCTCCACTTT | CAFQSLSAGDSPLHF
. | TRBJ2-1 | . | TRBV11-2 | TGTGCCAGCAGCTTCCTTAGGAGGGACAATGAGCAGTTCTTC | CASSFLRRDNEQFF
. | TRBJ2-1 | few | TRBV30 | TGTGCCTGGACGGACAGTTGTTTCTTC | CAWTDSCFF
. | TRBJ2-1 | . | TRBV15 | TGTGCCACCAGCATCGGTCTACAGGGTTACAATGAGCAGTTCTTC | CATSIGLQGYNEQFF
. | TRBJ2-5 | . | TRBV29-1 | TGCAGCGTCGCACAGGGAGATGAGACCCAGTACTTC | CSVAQGDETQYF
. | TRBJ1-5 | . | TRBV6-5 | TGTGCCAGCAGTTACTCCTTTAGCAATCAGCCCCAGCATTTT | CASSYSFSNQPQHF
. | TRBJ1-1 | . | TRBV6-2/TRBV6-3 | TGTGCCAGCAGTTCCCTGGGGGACACTGAAGCTTTCTTT | CASSSLGDTEAFF
TRBD1 | TRBJ2-2 | . | TRBV2 | TGTGCCAGCAGTGAGGACAGGGTTAACACCGGGGAGCTGTTTTTT | CASSEDRVNTGELFF
TRBD1 | TRBJ2-7 | . | TRBV11-2 | TGTGCCAGCAGCCGACCGGGACAGAGTCCTTGGGAGCAGTACTTC | CASSRPGQSPWEQYF
TRBD1 | TRBJ2-7 | . | TRBV20-1 | TGCAGTGCCCCGGACAGGGAAGCGCCCTCCTACGAGCAGTACTTC | CSAPDREAPSYEQYF
. | TRBJ1-2 | once | TRBV20-1 | TGCAGTGCTAGGGAGAACAACAACTATGGCTACACCTTC | CSARENNNYGYTF
. | TRBJ2-2 | . | TRBV2 | TGTGCCAGCAGTGATAAGGAGTGGGACACCGGGGAGCTGTTTTTT | CASSDKEWDTGELFF
. | TRBJ2-2 | . | TRBV6-5 | TGTGCCAGCAGAATGAGGGAGAACACCGGGGAGCTGTTTTTT | CASRMRENTGELFF
TRBD1 | TRBJ1-1 | . | TRBV3-1 | TGTGCCAGCAGCATGGACAGGGCGAACACTGAAGCTTTCTTT | CASSMDRANTEAFF
. | TRBJ1-1 | . | TRBV30 | TGTGCCTGGAGATTTGATCCAACTGGTCACACTGAAGCTTTCTTT | CAWRFDPTGHTEAFF